These 2 T cell receptor beta chains were all obtained from the same sample, sequenced in a study of blood T cell repertoires in COVID-19. TCRdb keeps only in-frame clones here, not all; method: immunoSEQ multiplex PCR. The sample consists of 95,000 to 110,000 clones, around 83% of them appearing once. Sequenced material: peripheral blood. These receptors all come from a man aged 65 to 85 with acute or convalescent COVID-19.

This chain connects TRBV19 to TRBJ2-7; 11 bases align to TRBD1. Germline CDR1 reads LNHDA; CDR2 reads SQIVND (reference sequence). Germline trimming cut 4 bases from V and 0 bases from J; bases unmatched to any gene: 20. The CDR3 has 21 residues. The CDR3 coding sequence is TGTGCCAGTAGTACCTTGCCGGGACAGGGGGGCTTAACTTCTAGCTCCTACGAGCAGTACTTC. Amino acid sequence: CASSTLPGQGGLTSSSYEQYF.

This clone was observed a few times. The V call is TRBV5-1, the J call TRBJ1-2; TRBD1 matches at 10 bases. The CDR3 has 17 residues. With V trimmed by 4 bases and J by 6 bases, 15 bases remained unmatched. Per germline, CDR1 SGHRS and CDR2 YFSETQ. The CDR3 DNA sequence: TGCGCCAGCAGCCCGGGACAGGGGCACTATGAAGATCATGGCTACACCTTC. Protein product: CASSPGQGHYEDHGYTF.